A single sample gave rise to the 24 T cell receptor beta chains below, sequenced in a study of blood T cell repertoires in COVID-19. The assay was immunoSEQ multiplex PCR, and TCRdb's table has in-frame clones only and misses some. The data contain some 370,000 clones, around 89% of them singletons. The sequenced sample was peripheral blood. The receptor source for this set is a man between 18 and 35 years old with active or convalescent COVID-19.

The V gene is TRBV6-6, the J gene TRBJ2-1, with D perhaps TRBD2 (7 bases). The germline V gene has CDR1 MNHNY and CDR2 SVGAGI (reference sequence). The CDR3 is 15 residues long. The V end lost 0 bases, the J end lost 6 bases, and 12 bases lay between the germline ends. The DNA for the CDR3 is TGTGCCAGCAGTTACTCTGGGGGGGCCCGCAATGAGCAGTTCTTC. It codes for CASSYSGGARNEQFF.

DNA of the CDR3: TGTGCCACCAGCAAGAAATGGGACAACACAGATACGCAGTATTTT. This codes for CATSKKWDNTDTQYF. The chain combines TRBV15 with TRBJ2-3, with D tentatively TRBD1 (6 bases). This CDR3 region has 15 residues. CDR1 is LNHNV, CDR2 YYDKDF, per germline (reference sequence). Trimming left V 4 bases short and J 2 bases short, with 13 bases between.

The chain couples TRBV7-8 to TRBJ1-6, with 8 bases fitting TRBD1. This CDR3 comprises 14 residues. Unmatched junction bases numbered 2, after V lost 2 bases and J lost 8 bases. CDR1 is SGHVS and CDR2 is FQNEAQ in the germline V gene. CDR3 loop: CASSLQGAHSPLHF. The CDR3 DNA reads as TGTGCCAGCAGCTTACAGGGGGCGCATTCACCCCTCCACTTT. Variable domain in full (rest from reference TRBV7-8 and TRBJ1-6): GAGVSQSPRYKVAKRGQDVALRCDPISGHVSLFWYQQALGQGPEFLTYFQNEAQLDKSGLPSDRFFAERPEGSVSTLKIQRTQQEDSAVYLCASSLQGAHSPLHFGNGTRLTVT.

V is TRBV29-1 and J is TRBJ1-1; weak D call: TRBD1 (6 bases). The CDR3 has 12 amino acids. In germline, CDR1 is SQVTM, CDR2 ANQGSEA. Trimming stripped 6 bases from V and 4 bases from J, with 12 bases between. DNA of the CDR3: TGCAGCGTCCCAGAAGGGGGCACTGAAGCTTTCTTT. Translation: CSVPEGGTEAFF.

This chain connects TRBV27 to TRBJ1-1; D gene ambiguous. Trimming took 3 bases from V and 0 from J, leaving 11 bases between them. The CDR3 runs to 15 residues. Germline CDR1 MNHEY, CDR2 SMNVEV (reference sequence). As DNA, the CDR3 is TGTGCCAGCAGTTTCTTAGGACTCATGAACACTGAAGCTTTCTTT. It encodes CASSFLGLMNTEAFF.

CDR3: CASSDRFGRSGNTIYF. The CDR3 region has the DNA TGTGCCAGCAGCGATCGATTCGGTCGCTCTGGAAACACCATATATTTT. V gene TRBV7-9 combines with J gene TRBJ1-3; D uncertain. The CDR3 has 16 residues. CDR1 is SEHNR, CDR2 FQNEAQ, per germline (reference sequence). V lost 5 bases to trimming and J lost 0 bases, with 14 bases between them.

The CDR3: CASSLSGTRSSEQYF. The CDR3 coding sequence is TGTGCCAGCAGCTTGTCCGGGACACGGAGCAGCGAGCAGTACTTC. The gene calls are TRBV11-2 and TRBJ2-7; TRBD1 might be the D (6 bases). CDR3 length: 15 residues. The V gene lost 3 bases and the J gene lost 6 bases, with 18 bases spanning the gap. Looked up from germline, CDR1 is SGHAT and CDR2 is FQNNGV.

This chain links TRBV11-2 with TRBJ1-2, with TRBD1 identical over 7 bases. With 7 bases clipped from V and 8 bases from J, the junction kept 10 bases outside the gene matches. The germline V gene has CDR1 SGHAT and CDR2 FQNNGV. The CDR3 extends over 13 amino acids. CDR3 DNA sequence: TGTGCCAGCAACCCGACAGGGTTGCGAGGCTACACCTTC. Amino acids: CASNPTGLRGYTF. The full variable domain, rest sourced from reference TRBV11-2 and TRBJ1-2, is EAGVAQSPRYKIIEKRQSVAFWCNPISGHATLYWYQQILGQGPKLLIQFQNNGVVDDSQLPKDRFSAERLKGVDSTLKIQPAKLEDSAVYLCASNPTGLRGYTFGSGTRLTVV.

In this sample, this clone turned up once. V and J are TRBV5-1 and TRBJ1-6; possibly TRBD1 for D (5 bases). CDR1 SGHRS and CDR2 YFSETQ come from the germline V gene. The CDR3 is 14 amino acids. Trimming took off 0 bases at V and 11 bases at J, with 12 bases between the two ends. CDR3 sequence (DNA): TGCGCCAGCAGCTTGGTCCAGGGTACGACACCCCTCCACTTT. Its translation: CASSLVQGTTPLHF.

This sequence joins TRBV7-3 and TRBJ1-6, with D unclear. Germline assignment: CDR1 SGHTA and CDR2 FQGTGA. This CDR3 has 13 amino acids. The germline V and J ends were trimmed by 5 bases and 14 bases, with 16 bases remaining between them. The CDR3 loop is CASSAASSTTLHF. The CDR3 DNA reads TGTGCCAGCAGCGCAGCCTCCTCTACTACCCTCCACTTT.

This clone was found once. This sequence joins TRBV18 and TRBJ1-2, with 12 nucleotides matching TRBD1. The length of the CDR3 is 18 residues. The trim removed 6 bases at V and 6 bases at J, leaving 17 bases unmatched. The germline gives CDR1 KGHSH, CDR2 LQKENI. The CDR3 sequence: CASSHNPGQGATRNGYTF. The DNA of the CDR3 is TGTGCCAGCTCCCACAACCCGGGACAGGGGGCGACTAGGAATGGCTACACCTTC.

The CDR3, as DNA: TGTGCCAGCAGTTACCAACAGGGAAATTCACCCCTCCACTTT. Its translation is CASSYQQGNSPLHF. The chain recombines TRBV6-5 with TRBJ1-6; D possibly corresponds to TRBD1 (6 bases). The CDR3 is 14 residues long. Trimming removed 2 bases at V and 7 bases at J, with 9 bases between. Germline values: CDR1 MNHEY, CDR2 SVGAGI.

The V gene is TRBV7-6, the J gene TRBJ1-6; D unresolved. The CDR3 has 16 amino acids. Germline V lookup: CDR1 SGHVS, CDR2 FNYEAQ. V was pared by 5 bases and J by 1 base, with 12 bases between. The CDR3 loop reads CASSRRAASYNSPLHF. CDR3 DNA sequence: TGTGCCAGCAGCCGAAGAGCGGCTTCCTATAATTCACCCCTCCACTTT.

This CDR3 reads CASSLAGEGADTQYF. In nucleotides, the CDR3 is TGTGCCAGCAGTTTAGCGGGAGAAGGGGCAGATACGCAGTATTTT. This chain uses TRBV28 with TRBJ2-3; 7 bases fit TRBD2. The CDR3 extends over 15 amino acids. V lost 2 bases, J lost 4 bases, and 6 bases stayed unmatched. In germline, CDR1 is MDHEN, CDR2 SYDVKM.

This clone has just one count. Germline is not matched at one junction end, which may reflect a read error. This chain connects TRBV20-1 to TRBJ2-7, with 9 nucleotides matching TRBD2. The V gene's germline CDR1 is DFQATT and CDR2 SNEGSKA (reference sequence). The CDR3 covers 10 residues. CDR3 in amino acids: CSASGLARPF. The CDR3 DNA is TGCAGTGCTAGCGGACTAGCGAGACCATTC.

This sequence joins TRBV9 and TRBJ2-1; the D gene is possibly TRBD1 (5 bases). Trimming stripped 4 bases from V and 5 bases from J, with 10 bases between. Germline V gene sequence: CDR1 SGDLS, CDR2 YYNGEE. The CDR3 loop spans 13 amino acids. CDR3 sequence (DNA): TGTGCCAGCAGCCTCAGGGTCAACAATGAGCAGTTCTTC. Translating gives CASSLRVNNEQFF.

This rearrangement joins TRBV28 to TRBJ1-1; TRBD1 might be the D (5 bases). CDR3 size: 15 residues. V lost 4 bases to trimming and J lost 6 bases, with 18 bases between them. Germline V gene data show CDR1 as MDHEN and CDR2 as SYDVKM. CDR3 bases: TGTGCCAGCAGTTCCATCCAGGGTATCCAACCTGAAGCTTTCTTT. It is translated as CASSSIQGIQPEAFF. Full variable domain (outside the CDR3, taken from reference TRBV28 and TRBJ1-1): DVKVTQSSRYLVKRTGEKVFLECVQDMDHENMFWYRQDPGLGLRLIYFSYDVKMKEKGDIPEGYSVSREKKERFSLILESASTNQTSMYLCASSSIQGIQPEAFFGQGTRLTVV.

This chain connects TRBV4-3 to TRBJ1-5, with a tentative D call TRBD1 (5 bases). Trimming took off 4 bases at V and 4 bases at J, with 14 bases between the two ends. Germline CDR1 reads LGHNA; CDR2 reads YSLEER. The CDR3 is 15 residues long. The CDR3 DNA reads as TGCGCCAGCAGCCGAGGACTGGGGGGAAATCAGCCCCAGCATTTT. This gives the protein CASSRGLGGNQPQHF.

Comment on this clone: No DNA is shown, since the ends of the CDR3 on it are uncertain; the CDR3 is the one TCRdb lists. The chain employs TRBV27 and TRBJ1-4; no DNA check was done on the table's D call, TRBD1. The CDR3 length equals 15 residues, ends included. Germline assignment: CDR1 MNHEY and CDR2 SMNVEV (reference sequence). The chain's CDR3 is CASSFFGQGPIKLFF.

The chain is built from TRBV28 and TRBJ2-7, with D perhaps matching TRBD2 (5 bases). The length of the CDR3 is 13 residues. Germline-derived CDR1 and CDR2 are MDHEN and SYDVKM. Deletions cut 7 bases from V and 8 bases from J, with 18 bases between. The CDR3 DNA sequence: TGTGCCAGCACCCTTGGCCAGGACTTAAAGCAGTACTTC. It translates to CASTLGQDLKQYF.

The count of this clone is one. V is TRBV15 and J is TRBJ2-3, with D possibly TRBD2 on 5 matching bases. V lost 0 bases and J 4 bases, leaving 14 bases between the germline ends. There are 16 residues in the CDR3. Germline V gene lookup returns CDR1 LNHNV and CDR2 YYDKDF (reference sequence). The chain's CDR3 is CATSRDRVRRADTQYF. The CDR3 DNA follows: TGTGCCACCAGCAGAGATAGGGTGAGGCGGGCAGATACGCAGTATTTT.

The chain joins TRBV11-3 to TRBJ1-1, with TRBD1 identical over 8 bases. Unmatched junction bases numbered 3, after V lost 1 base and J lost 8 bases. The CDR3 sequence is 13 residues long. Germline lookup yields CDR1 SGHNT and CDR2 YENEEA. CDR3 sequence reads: CASSLVTGGEAFF. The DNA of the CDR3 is TGTGCCAGCAGCTTAGTAACAGGGGGGGAAGCTTTCTTT.

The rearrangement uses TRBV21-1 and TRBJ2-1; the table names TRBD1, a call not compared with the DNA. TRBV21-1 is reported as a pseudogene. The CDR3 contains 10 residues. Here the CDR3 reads CASRTTHGFF. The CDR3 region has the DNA TGTGCCAGCAGGACAACTCACGGGTTCTTC.

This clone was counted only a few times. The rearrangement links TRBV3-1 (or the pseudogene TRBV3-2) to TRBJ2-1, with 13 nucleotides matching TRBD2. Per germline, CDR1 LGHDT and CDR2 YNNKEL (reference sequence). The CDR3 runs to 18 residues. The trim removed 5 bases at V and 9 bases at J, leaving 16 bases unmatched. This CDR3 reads CASSKGLAGIGAQAEQFF. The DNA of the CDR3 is TGTGCCAGCAGCAAGGGACTAGCGGGAATAGGGGCCCAAGCTGAGCAGTTCTTC.